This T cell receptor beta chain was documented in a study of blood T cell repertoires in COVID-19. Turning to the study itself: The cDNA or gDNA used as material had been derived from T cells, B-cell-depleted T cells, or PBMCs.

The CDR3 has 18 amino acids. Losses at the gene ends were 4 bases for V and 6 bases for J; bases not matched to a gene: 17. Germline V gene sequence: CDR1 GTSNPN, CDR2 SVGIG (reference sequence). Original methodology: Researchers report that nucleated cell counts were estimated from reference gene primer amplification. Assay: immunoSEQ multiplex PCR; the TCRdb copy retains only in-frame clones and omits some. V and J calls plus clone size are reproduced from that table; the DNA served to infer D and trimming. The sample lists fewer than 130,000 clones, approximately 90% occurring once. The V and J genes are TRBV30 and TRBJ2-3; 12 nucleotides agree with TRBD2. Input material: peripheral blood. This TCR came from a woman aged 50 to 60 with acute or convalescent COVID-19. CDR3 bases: TGTGCCTGGACCGTGACTAGCGGGAGTGGGTTTCGAGGGGATACGCAGTATTTT. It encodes CAWTVTSGSGFRGDTQYF.